Below, 30 T cell receptor beta chains from the same sample are listed, as sequenced in a study of cytomegalovirus exposure and HLA in healthy donors. Primers included in the PCR were 60 Vbeta and 13 Jbeta primers. Measured with immunoSEQ multiplex PCR; TCRdb has only the in-frame clones, and not every one. Reported are about 140,000 clones; the ten largest clones contain about 2%. The sequenced material came from PBMCs. These receptors came from a woman under 30 in good health and CMV-seronegative.

The V gene is TRBV10-3, the J gene TRBJ2-2; 8 nucleotides agree with TRBD1. Looked up from germline, CDR1 is ENHRY and CDR2 is SYGVKD. The length of the CDR3 is 14 residues. Unmatched junction bases numbered 4, after V lost 9 bases and J lost 1 base. This CDR3 is CAIPGQENTGELFF. The CDR3 DNA sequence: TGTGCCATACCGGGACAGGAGAACACCGGGGAGCTGTTTTTT.

The chain joins TRBV7-8 to TRBJ1-2; no reliable D call. V gave up 4 bases and J gave up 3 bases, with 18 bases separating them. CDR1 and CDR2 (germline): SGHVS, FQNEAQ. CDR3 length equals 16 residues. CDR3 nucleotide sequence: TGTGCCAGCAGCTCGGACCCGGACCCGGGAGACTATGGCTACACCTTC. It specifies CASSSDPDPGDYGYTF. Together with reference TRBV7-8 and TRBJ1-2, the CDR3 gives the full variable domain: GAGVSQSPRYKVAKRGQDVALRCDPISGHVSLFWYQQALGQGPEFLTYFQNEAQLDKSGLPSDRFFAERPEGSVSTLKIQRTQQEDSAVYLCASSSDPDPGDYGYTFGSGTRLTVV.

The chain is built from TRBV28 and TRBJ2-1, with 12 bases lining up with TRBD2. The CDR3 length is 17 residues. Looked up from germline, CDR1 is MDHEN and CDR2 is SYDVKM. The ends lost 3 bases at V and 12 bases at J; junction bases unmatched: 15. The CDR3 coding sequence is TGTGCCAGCAGTTTGGAAACCTCTAGCGGGAGGGCCCACGGGCAGTTCTTC. Its protein product is CASSLETSSGRAHGQFF.

This sequence joins TRBV29-1 and TRBJ2-1; the match to TRBD1 covers 9 bases. V gave up 3 bases and J gave up 9 bases; unmatched junction bases: 6. CDR3 length equals 13 residues. Germline V gene lookup returns CDR1 SQVTM and CDR2 ANQGSEA. CDR3 DNA sequence: TGCAGCGTTGATGGTGGGACAGGGACTGAGCAGTTCTTC. Translated: CSVDGGTGTEQFF.

V and J are TRBV2 and TRBJ1-2; the D gene is possibly TRBD1 (5 bases). The CDR3 contains 14 residues. Germline V gene sequence: CDR1 SNHLY, CDR2 FYNNEI. Trimming removed 2 bases from V and 6 bases from J, with 13 bases in between. The CDR3 DNA reads TGTGCCAGCAGTGAAAGGCAGGGCAGGAATGGCTACACCTTC. Encoded protein: CASSERQGRNGYTF.

V gene TRBV7-2 combines with J gene TRBJ2-7; 12 bases align to TRBD2. This CDR3 spans 18 amino acids. With 0 bases clipped from V and 6 bases from J, the junction kept 12 bases outside the gene matches. Germline-derived CDR1 and CDR2 are SGHTA and FQGNSA. The CDR3 DNA reads TGTGCCAGCAGCTTAGCGCCAATTCTAGCGGGAGGGCCTGGCGAGCAGTACTTC. The encoded protein is CASSLAPILAGGPGEQYF.

The chain couples TRBV4-3 to TRBJ2-1; 10 nucleotides agree with TRBD2. Losses at the gene ends were 1 base for V and 5 bases for J; bases not matched to a gene: 5. The CDR3 runs to 16 residues. CDR1 LGHNA and CDR2 YSLEER come from the germline V gene. The CDR3 here is CASSQAWTSGDNEQFF. The DNA of the CDR3 is TGCGCCAGCAGCCAAGCCTGGACTAGCGGAGACAATGAGCAGTTCTTC.

J is TRBJ2-1 and V is TRBV2; 9 bases match TRBD2. This CDR3 comprises 14 residues. CDR1 SNHLY and CDR2 FYNNEI come from the germline V gene. V lost 8 bases, J lost 7 bases, and 9 bases stayed unmatched. In DNA, the CDR3 is TGTGCCAGCCTCTTAGCGGGAGTAGATAATGAGCAGTTCTTC. Its translation is CASLLAGVDNEQFF.

This chain uses TRBV11-2 with TRBJ2-3; 8 bases fit TRBD1. The germline gives CDR1 SGHAT, CDR2 FQNNGV. V lost 1 base and J lost 6; bases outside the gene matches: 6. The CDR3 loop spans 15 amino acids. The CDR3 is CASSLARGRIDTQYF. The CDR3 DNA sequence: TGTGCCAGCAGCTTAGCCAGGGGGCGCATTGATACGCAGTATTTT.

The genes are TRBV7-3 and TRBJ1-1; no clear D gene. This CDR3 region has 15 residues. Trimming took off 2 bases at V and 1 base at J, with 11 bases between the two ends. CDR1 SGHTA and CDR2 FQGTGA come from the germline V gene. CDR3 nucleotide sequence: TGTGCCAGCAGCTTACTCGGGGTGGGGAACACTGAAGCTTTCTTT. Its translation: CASSLLGVGNTEAFF.

This sequence joins TRBV7-6 and TRBJ2-1; 8 bases are shared with TRBD2. Germline V gene data show CDR1 as SGHVS and CDR2 as FNYEAQ. CDR3 length equals 16 residues. Trimming removed 5 bases from V and 6 bases from J; junction bases left unmatched: 12. CDR3 amino acids: CASSQGLAGGLNEQFF. CDR3 coding DNA: TGTGCCAGCAGCCAGGGTCTGGCGGGAGGTCTCAATGAGCAGTTCTTC.

V gene TRBV9 combines with J gene TRBJ2-7, with a tentative D call TRBD1 (6 bases). Trimming stripped 3 bases from V and 6 bases from J, with 10 bases between. Germline V CDR1 and CDR2: SGDLS, YYNGEE. This CDR3 has 12 residues. The CDR3 DNA sequence: TGTGCCAGCAGCGCCGGACAGACCGAGCAGTACTTC. Translating gives CASSAGQTEQYF.

This sequence joins TRBV4-1 and TRBJ1-6, with 7 bases that match TRBD1. J lost 10 bases, V lost 0 bases, and 6 bases had no gene match. This CDR3 comprises 15 residues. The germline V gene has CDR1 MGHRA and CDR2 YSYEKL. CDR3 nucleotides: TGCGCCAGCAGCCAAGATGGGGGACAGCGGTCACCCCTCCACTTT. Residues: CASSQDGGQRSPLHF.

The CDR3 loop is CASSTPSRRTDTQYF. The CDR3 coding sequence is TGTGCCAGCAGTACTCCTAGCCGTCGGACAGATACGCAGTATTTT. The chain carries TRBV6-1 and TRBJ2-3; D may be TRBD2 (5 bases). Trimming removed 5 bases at V and 3 bases at J, with 15 bases between. Germline assignment: CDR1 MNHNS and CDR2 SASEGT. This CDR3 is built from 15 residues.

The V and J genes are TRBV6-1 and TRBJ1-1; tentative D call: TRBD1 (5 bases). Germline loops: CDR1 MNHNS, CDR2 SASEGT. V dropped 4 bases and J dropped 1 base, with 13 bases sitting between them. CDR3 length: 15 amino acids. In DNA form, the CDR3 reads TGTGCCAGCAGTGCGGCAGGCGGGGGGAACACTGAAGCTTTCTTT. It codes for CASSAAGGGNTEAFF.

This CDR3 is CASSPMTSGTGEQYF. In nucleotides, the CDR3 is TGTGCCAGCAGCCCAATGACTAGCGGGACGGGAGAGCAGTACTTC. J is TRBJ2-7 and V is TRBV7-9; 11 bases are a match to TRBD2. The germline V gene has CDR1 SEHNR and CDR2 FQNEAQ (reference sequence). Trimming cost V 5 bases and J 7 bases; bases outside gene matches: 10. This CDR3 is 15 amino acids long.

The chain has TRBV7-2 and TRBJ2-2; 11 bases align to TRBD2. The CDR3 runs 19 residues. Trimming removed 5 bases from V and 5 bases from J; junction bases left unmatched: 16. The germline CDR1 and CDR2 sequences are SGHTA and FQGNSA. The CDR3 protein is CASSPQLFSGRGRTGELFF. The DNA for the CDR3 is TGTGCCAGCAGCCCCCAGTTGTTTAGCGGGAGGGGGAGAACCGGGGAGCTGTTTTTT.

The chain recombines TRBV2 with TRBJ2-1; D remains unclear. The CDR3 consists of 14 residues. The germline V gene has CDR1 SNHLY and CDR2 FYNNEI. V dropped 8 bases and J dropped 5 bases, with 16 bases sitting between them. The CDR3 DNA sequence: TGTGCCAGCGCGTCAGCTAGTGGAGACAATGAGCAGTTCTTC. Its translation is CASASASGDNEQFF.

The chain is built from TRBV2 and TRBJ1-4, with D unresolved. The germline gives CDR1 SNHLY, CDR2 FYNNEI. Trimming took off 6 bases at V and 5 bases at J, with 10 bases between the two ends. The CDR3 loop spans 13 amino acids. The CDR3 sequence is CASRYTQNEKLFF. The CDR3 region has the DNA TGTGCCAGCAGGTATACACAAAATGAAAAACTGTTTTTT.

V gene TRBV5-1 combines with J gene TRBJ2-2; possibly TRBD1 for D (5 bases). Germline CDR1 and CDR2: SGHRS and YFSETQ. V lost 0 bases and J lost 5, with 8 bases in between. The CDR3 covers 14 residues. The chain's CDR3 is CASSLESGTGELFF. As DNA, the CDR3 is TGCGCCAGCAGCTTGGAGTCAGGGACCGGGGAGCTGTTTTTT.

The V call is TRBV5-4, the J call TRBJ2-7; 9 bases agree with TRBD2. The CDR3 loop spans 14 amino acids. From germline, CDR1 is SGHNT and CDR2 YYREEE (reference sequence). The V segment lost 4 bases and the J segment 0 bases; nucleotides outside the gene matches: 2. The CDR3 here is CASSRREGSYEQYF. The CDR3 coding sequence is TGTGCCAGCAGCCGGCGGGAGGGCTCCTACGAGCAGTACTTC. Full variable domain (rest looked up from reference TRBV5-4 and TRBJ2-7): ETGVTQSPTHLIKTRGQQVTLRCSSQSGHNTVSWYQQALGQGPQFIFQYYREEENGRGNFPPRFSGLQFPNYSSELNVNALELDDSALYLCASSRREGSYEQYFGPGTRLTVT.

The chain's CDR3 is CASSLPSAGSNEQFF. The CDR3, as DNA: TGTGCCAGCAGTTTACCCTCGGCAGGGTCGAATGAGCAGTTCTTC. The chain carries TRBV28 and TRBJ2-1, with D tentatively TRBD1 (5 bases). The CDR3 loop spans 15 amino acids. Germline V gene lookup returns CDR1 MDHEN and CDR2 SYDVKM. V lost 2 bases, J lost 7 bases, and 15 bases lay in between. Looking up the rest from reference TRBV28 and TRBJ2-1 gives the full variable domain: DVKVTQSSRYLVKRTGEKVFLECVQDMDHENMFWYRQDPGLGLRLIYFSYDVKMKEKGDIPEGYSVSREKKERFSLILESASTNQTSMYLCASSLPSAGSNEQFFGPGTRLTVL.

As to this clone: An end of the junction differs from the germline gene, which may be a read error. The chain couples TRBV30 to TRBJ1-2; possible D gene TRBD1, 6 bases. The CDR3 is 11 residues long. CDR1 and CDR2 from the germline V gene are GTSNPN and SVGIG (reference sequence). In DNA form, the CDR3 reads TGCGCCTGGAGTGGGGGGGGCCGTTTCACCTTC. Amino acid sequence: CAWSGGGRFTF.

The chain recombines TRBV18 with TRBJ1-3; 9 bases are shared with TRBD1. The CDR3 is 15 residues long. Germline CDR1 reads KGHSH; CDR2 reads LQKENI. Trimming at V came to 5 bases and at J to 4 bases, leaving 6 bases not matched to a gene. The CDR3 DNA is TGTGCCAGCTCAGCGGGACAGGGTATAGGAAACACCATATATTTT. It encodes CASSAGQGIGNTIYF.

This chain links TRBV5-1 with TRBJ2-7; 9 bases map to TRBD2. The CDR3 spans 15 residues. V dropped 2 bases and J dropped 6; count of bases not matched to a gene: 9. CDR1 is SGHRS, CDR2 YFSETQ, per germline. The DNA of the CDR3 is TGCGCCAGCAGCTTCGAGGGGCTAGCGGGATTCGAGCAGTACTTC. Residues: CASSFEGLAGFEQYF. Full variable domain (missing parts from reference TRBV5-1 and TRBJ2-7): KAGVTQTPRYLIKTRGQQVTLSCSPISGHRSVSWYQQTPGQGLQFLFEYFSETQRNKGNFPGRFSGRQFSNSRSEMNVSTLELGDSALYLCASSFEGLAGFEQYFGPGTRLTVT.

The chain joins TRBV6-1 to TRBJ2-5, with TRBD2 matching over 8 bases. This CDR3 region has 15 residues. The J segment lost 5 bases and the V segment lost 11 bases, leaving 16 bases of the junction unmatched. Germline V gene lookup returns CDR1 MNHNS and CDR2 SASEGT. The CDR3 DNA is TGTGCCGGAAAAGCGGGAGCCGGGTTTACGGAGACCCAGTACTTC. Translating gives CAGKAGAGFTETQYF.

The chain has TRBV7-3 and TRBJ2-1; D ambiguous. CDR3 length: 15 amino acids. Looked up from germline, CDR1 is SGHTA and CDR2 is FQGTGA. V lost 5 bases and J lost 0, with 11 bases in between. In DNA, the CDR3 is TGTGCCAGCAGCCCGTACATAAACTCCTACAATGAGCAGTTCTTC. Residues: CASSPYINSYNEQFF.

The chain employs TRBV19 and TRBJ2-1, with 10 bases identical to TRBD2. This CDR3 contains 17 residues. Germline assignment: CDR1 LNHDA and CDR2 SQIVND (reference sequence). V lost 5 bases to trimming and J lost 2 bases; unmatched junction nucleotides: 9. The CDR3 here is CASSARTSGRPYNEQFF. CDR3 bases: TGTGCCAGTAGTGCCAGGACTAGCGGAAGACCCTACAATGAGCAGTTCTTC.

The J gene is TRBJ1-5, the V gene TRBV9; 7 bases agree with TRBD1. J was trimmed by 0 bases and V by 3 bases; bases with no gene match: 15. The CDR3 runs to 19 residues. Germline V gene data show CDR1 as SGDLS and CDR2 as YYNGEE. The CDR3 sequence is CASSASLDRFPYSNQPQHF. In DNA, the CDR3 is TGTGCCAGCAGCGCAAGTTTGGACAGGTTCCCGTATAGCAATCAGCCCCAGCATTTT. Full variable domain (outside the CDR3, taken from reference TRBV9 and TRBJ1-5): DSGVTQTPKHLITATGQRVTLRCSPRSGDLSVYWYQQSLDQGLQFLIQYYNGEERAKGNILERFSAQQFPDLHSELNLSSLELGDSALYFCASSASLDRFPYSNQPQHFGDGTRLSIL.

The chain has TRBV6-1 and TRBJ2-1; 7 bases fit TRBD1. V shed 5 bases and J 4 bases; nucleotides not matched to a gene: 5. CDR3 length: 14 residues. Germline-derived CDR1 and CDR2 are MNHNS and SASEGT. The CDR3 here is CASSPRQGYNEQFF. The CDR3 DNA is TGTGCCAGCAGTCCGAGACAGGGTTACAATGAGCAGTTCTTC.